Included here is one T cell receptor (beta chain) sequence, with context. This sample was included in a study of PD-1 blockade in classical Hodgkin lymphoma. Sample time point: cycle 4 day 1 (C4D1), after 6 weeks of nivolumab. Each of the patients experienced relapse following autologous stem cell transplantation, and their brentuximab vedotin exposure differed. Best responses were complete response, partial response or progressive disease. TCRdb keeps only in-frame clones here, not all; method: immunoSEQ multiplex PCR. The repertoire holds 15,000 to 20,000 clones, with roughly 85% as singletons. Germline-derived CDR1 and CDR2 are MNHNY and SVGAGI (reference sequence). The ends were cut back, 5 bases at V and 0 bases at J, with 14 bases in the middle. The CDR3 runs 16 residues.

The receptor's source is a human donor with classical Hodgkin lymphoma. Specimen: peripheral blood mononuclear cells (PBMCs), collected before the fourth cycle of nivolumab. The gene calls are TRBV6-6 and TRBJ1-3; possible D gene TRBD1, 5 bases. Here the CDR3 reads CASSPTGLFSGNTIYF. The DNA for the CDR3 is TGTGCCAGCAGTCCCACGGGACTTTTCTCTGGAAACACCATATATTTT.